The next 32 T cell receptor beta chains were all read from a single sample in a study of blood T cell repertoires in COVID-19. Produced via immunoSEQ multiplex PCR; TCRdb's table is partial and in-frame only. There are approximately 260,000 clones in the sample; 70% to 90% occur only once, and 3.7% lies in the top ten. Sequencing was carried out using peripheral blood. The receptors shown here come from a woman aged 40 to 50 with acute or convalescent COVID-19.

The rearrangement uses TRBV6-1 and TRBJ1-2; TRBD1 matches 7 bases. V trimming: 3 bases; J trimming: 5 bases; junction bases outside the gene matches: 3. The CDR3 loop spans 13 amino acids. Germline V gene lookup returns CDR1 MNHNS and CDR2 SASEGT. CDR3 amino acids: CASSETGRYGYTF. Written as DNA, the CDR3 is TGTGCCAGCAGTGAGACAGGGAGGTATGGCTACACCTTC.

This chain connects TRBV9 to TRBJ2-1; D is perhaps TRBD2 (6 bases). The CDR3 extends over 16 amino acids. Germline CDR1 SGDLS, CDR2 YYNGEE. V dropped 3 bases and J dropped 9 bases, with 22 bases sitting between them. CDR3: CASSAIVGGDTIEQFF. DNA of the CDR3: TGTGCCAGCAGCGCCATAGTGGGGGGTGATACGATTGAGCAGTTCTTC.

The chain joins TRBV7-2 to TRBJ1-2; 8 positions agree with TRBD1. The CDR3 runs to 15 residues. V trimming: 0 bases; J trimming: 6 bases; junction bases outside the gene matches: 6. Germline V CDR1 and CDR2: SGHTA, FQGNSA. CDR3: CASSLADRGSDGYTF. For the CDR3, the DNA is TGTGCCAGCAGCTTAGCCGACAGGGGAAGCGATGGCTACACCTTC.

V and J are TRBV3-1 (or the pseudogene TRBV3-2) and TRBJ1-6, with D perhaps matching TRBD1 (5 bases). V gave up 4 bases and J gave up 10 bases, with 17 bases separating them. Germline V lookup: CDR1 LGHDT, CDR2 YNNKEL (reference sequence). This CDR3 has 15 amino acids. The CDR3 region is CASSPQAGTRSPLHF. DNA of the CDR3: TGTGCCAGCAGCCCACAAGCGGGGACCAGGTCACCCCTCCACTTT.

This clone was seen a handful of times. The chain combines TRBV19 with TRBJ1-4; no clear D. CDR1 and CDR2 from the germline V gene are LNHDA and SQIVND (reference sequence). V was pared by 6 bases and J by 0 bases, with 11 bases between. The CDR3 consists of 15 residues. CDR3 sequence reads: CASSSRVATNEKLFF. CDR3 in DNA: TGTGCCAGTAGCTCAAGAGTAGCAACTAATGAAAAACTGTTTTTT.

V gene TRBV2 combines with J gene TRBJ1-4, with 7 positions matching TRBD1. The germline V gene has CDR1 SNHLY and CDR2 FYNNEI. The CDR3 consists of 17 residues. Trimming at V came to 5 bases and at J to 8 bases, leaving 17 bases not matched to a gene. The CDR3 spells CASSPRQGRTSDEKLFF. The CDR3 coding sequence is TGTGCCAGCAGTCCCAGACAGGGAAGGACCTCTGACGAAAAACTGTTTTTT.

This chain links TRBV7-3 with TRBJ1-1, with 7 positions matching TRBD1. With V trimmed by 5 bases and J by 7 bases, 7 bases remained unmatched. There are 13 residues in the CDR3. Germline V CDR1 and CDR2: SGHTA, FQGTGA. CDR3 residues: CASSQGQIFEAFF. The CDR3 nucleotides read TGTGCCAGCAGCCAGGGACAGATCTTTGAAGCTTTCTTT.

V and J are TRBV5-1 and TRBJ2-7, with TRBD1 matching over 7 bases. The trim removed 3 bases at V and 0 bases at J, leaving 9 bases unmatched. CDR3 length equals 16 residues. The germline CDR1 and CDR2 sequences are SGHRS and YFSETQ. For the CDR3, the DNA is TGCGCCAGCAGCTCTAAGGGACAGCCGAGCTCCTACGAGCAGTACGTC. This codes for CASSSKGQPSSYEQYV.

The genes are TRBV9 and TRBJ1-3; a possible D gene is TRBD1 (5 bases). V dropped 0 bases and J dropped 3 bases, with 19 bases sitting between them. CDR1 is SGDLS and CDR2 is YYNGEE in the germline V gene. The CDR3 is 18 residues long. The CDR3 DNA reads as TGTGCCAGCAGCGTAGCTACGGGGGACGGTGCTTATGGAAACACCATATATTTT. Its translation: CASSVATGDGAYGNTIYF.

The rearrangement joins TRBV18 to TRBJ1-5; tentatively, D is TRBD1 (5 bases). V dropped 0 bases and J dropped 6 bases, with 12 bases sitting between them. CDR1 KGHSH and CDR2 LQKENI come from the germline V gene. The CDR3 extends over 15 amino acids. The CDR3 loop is CASSPPGGRGQPQHF. The CDR3 DNA reads as TGTGCCAGCTCACCACCGGGAGGTAGGGGTCAGCCCCAGCATTTT.

The CDR3 region is CASSQILDRGFGNTIYF. The CDR3 region has the DNA TGCGCCAGCAGCCAAATCCTCGACAGGGGGTTCGGAAACACCATATATTTT. The V and J genes are TRBV4-1 and TRBJ1-3, with 9 bases lining up with TRBD1. The CDR3 is 17 residues long. The J segment lost 4 bases and the V segment lost 2 bases, leaving 9 bases of the junction unmatched. The germline CDR1 and CDR2 sequences are MGHRA and YSYEKL.

The chain couples TRBV10-3 to TRBJ2-2; D is ambiguous. V was trimmed by 7 bases and J by 3 bases, leaving 12 bases between them. Germline V gene sequence: CDR1 ENHRY, CDR2 SYGVKD. The CDR3 is 14 residues long. The CDR3 DNA follows: TGTGCCATCACACAGCCCGATCACACCGGGGAGCTGTTTTTT. Translated: CAITQPDHTGELFF.

The chain carries TRBV19 and TRBJ1-1; D remains ambiguous. The V gene lost 5 bases and the J gene lost 4 bases, with 11 bases spanning the gap. Germline V gene sequence: CDR1 LNHDA, CDR2 SQIVND (reference sequence). There are 13 residues in the CDR3. The CDR3 reads CASSVTEATEAFF. The CDR3 DNA sequence: TGTGCCAGTAGTGTCACAGAAGCCACTGAAGCTTTCTTT.

The gene calls are TRBV2 and TRBJ1-1, with TRBD1 identical over 10 bases. Germline V lookup: CDR1 SNHLY, CDR2 FYNNEI. The CDR3 is made up of 15 amino acids. Trimming at V came to 8 bases and at J to 7 bases, leaving 13 bases not matched to a gene. The DNA of the CDR3 is TGTGCCAGCCAAACGACAGGGGGCGGCGAACTTGAAGCTTTCTTT. It codes for CASQTTGGGELEAFF.

The J gene is TRBJ2-2, the V gene TRBV5-5; D is uncertain. The germline gives CDR1 SGHKS, CDR2 YYEKEE (reference sequence). The CDR3 covers 14 residues. V lost 0 bases and J 3 bases, leaving 6 bases between the germline ends. The CDR3 reads CASSLAEYTGELFF. As DNA, the CDR3 is TGTGCCAGCAGCTTGGCCGAGTACACCGGGGAGCTGTTTTTT.

The CDR3 reads CASSLETERSGANVLTF. CDR3 bases: TGTGCCAGCAGCCTTGAGACAGAACGCTCTGGGGCCAACGTCCTGACTTTC. V usage is TRBV7-6 and J usage is TRBJ2-6; a possible D gene is TRBD1 (5 bases). With 5 bases removed from V and 0 bases from J, the gap between germline ends came to 14 bases. The V gene's germline CDR1 is SGHVS and CDR2 FNYEAQ. The CDR3 totals 17 residues.

CDR3 sequence: CASGLHRALGNQPQHF. The CDR3 DNA reads TGTGCTAGTGGTTTACACAGGGCCCTGGGCAATCAGCCCCAGCATTTT. This sequence joins TRBV12-5 and TRBJ1-5; D may be TRBD1 (6 bases). There are 16 residues in the CDR3. Germline-derived CDR1 and CDR2 are LGHNT and FRNRAP. V was trimmed by 3 bases and J by 2 bases, leaving 14 bases between them.

This CDR3 reads CASSLAGAGGPYNEQFF. Here the CDR3 DNA reads TGTGCCAGCAGCTTAGCGGGAGCGGGGGGTCCCTACAATGAGCAGTTCTTC. The V call is TRBV11-1, the J call TRBJ2-1; 9 bases fit TRBD2. CDR1 is SGHAT and CDR2 is FQDESV in the germline V gene (reference sequence). The CDR3 loop spans 17 amino acids. V shed 0 bases, J shed 2 bases, and the junction held 5 bases outside the gene matches.

The chain joins TRBV24-1 to TRBJ1-2, with D maybe TRBD1 (5 bases). The CDR3 is 16 amino acids. Looked up from germline, CDR1 is KGHDR and CDR2 is SFDVKD. Deletions cut 7 bases from V and 2 bases from J, with 19 bases between. The CDR3 reads CATRQGWAFSNYGYTF. CDR3 coding DNA: TGTGCCACCAGGCAGGGATGGGCGTTCTCGAACTATGGCTACACCTTC.

The CDR3 protein is CASSQDRLGLAKNIQYF. The CDR3 nucleotides are TGCGCCAGCAGCCAAGATAGGCTGGGACTAGCCAAAAACATTCAGTACTTC. The V call is TRBV4-1, the J call TRBJ2-4; weak D call: TRBD2 (6 bases). Germline V gives CDR1 MGHRA, CDR2 YSYEKL. There are 17 residues in the CDR3. Deletions cut 0 bases from V and 0 bases from J, with 12 bases between.

CDR3 amino acids: CASSLLANGYTF. In DNA, the CDR3 is TGTGCCAGCAGTTTACTAGCTAATGGCTACACCTTC. This chain links TRBV28 with TRBJ1-2, with D unresolved. The CDR3 loop spans 12 amino acids. Trimming stripped 2 bases from V and 6 bases from J, with 7 bases between. The germline V gene has CDR1 MDHEN and CDR2 SYDVKM.

This clone appeared once. V is TRBV4-1 and J is TRBJ2-3, with 13 bases fitting TRBD2. The CDR3 is made up of 18 amino acids. Looked up from germline, CDR1 is MGHRA and CDR2 is YSYEKL. Trimming took 1 base from V and 1 from J; bases not matched to a gene: 5. The CDR3 loop is CASSQAGTSGTGTDTQYF. CDR3 DNA sequence: TGCGCCAGCAGCCAAGCCGGGACTAGCGGGACAGGCACAGATACGCAGTATTTT.

The CDR3 nucleotides are TGTGCCAGCAGTGATCTAGCGGGGACCCCCAATGAGCAGTTCTTC. Its protein is CASSDLAGTPNEQFF. V gene TRBV6-1 combines with J gene TRBJ2-1; 9 bases are shared with TRBD2. Germline assignment: CDR1 MNHNS and CDR2 SASEGT. The CDR3 extends over 15 amino acids. V shed 3 bases and J 6 bases; nucleotides not matched to a gene: 6.

The chain links TRBV11-3 to TRBJ1-3; perhaps TRBD1 as D (6 bases). V lost 5 bases and J lost 0, with 8 bases in between. The germline gives CDR1 SGHNT, CDR2 YENEEA. The CDR3 totals 14 residues. The CDR3 bases are TGTGCCAGCAGCGGACAGTCCTCTGGAAACACCATATATTTT. This sequence encodes CASSGQSSGNTIYF.

The J gene is TRBJ2-5, the V gene TRBV2; tentative D call: TRBD2 (6 bases). Between the trimmed V and J ends, which lost 0 bases and 1 base, there was a span of 6 bases. From germline, CDR1 is SNHLY and CDR2 FYNNEI. The CDR3 runs to 14 residues. The CDR3 DNA reads TGTGCCAGCAGTGAAGCCGGGGGCCAAGAGACCCAGTACTTC. It codes for CASSEAGGQETQYF. Looking up the rest from reference TRBV2 and TRBJ2-5 gives the full variable domain: EPEVTQTPSHQVTQMGQEVILRCVPISNHLYFYWYRQILGQKVEFLVSFYNNEISEKSEIFDDQFSVERPDGSNFTLKIRSTKLEDSAMYFCASSEAGGQETQYFGPGTRLLVL.

This clone was recorded only once. The V call is TRBV5-6, the J call TRBJ1-5, with D maybe TRBD1 (6 bases). Germline V CDR1 and CDR2: SGHDT, YYEEEE. V lost 1 base and J 6 bases, leaving 14 bases between the germline ends. This CDR3 comprises 15 residues. The CDR3 DNA follows: TGTGCCAGCAGCTTGTCTGGGGGCAGGTTTCAGCCCCAGCATTTT. Translating gives CASSLSGGRFQPQHF. The full variable domain, its missing parts supplied by reference TRBV5-6 and TRBJ1-5, is DAGVTQSPTHLIKTRGQQVTLRCSPKSGHDTVSWYQQALGQGPQFIFQYYEEEERQRGNFPDRFSGHQFPNYSSELNVNALLLGDSALYLCASSLSGGRFQPQHFGDGTRLSIL.

The V and J genes are TRBV23-1 and TRBJ2-7; 9 nucleotides match TRBD1. TRBV23-1 is labeled an ORF, and its function is uncertain. The CDR3 runs to 15 residues. Trimming cost V 2 bases and J 2 bases; bases outside gene matches: 4. The chain's CDR3 is CASSQDRGTTYEQYV. Here the CDR3 DNA reads TGCGCCAGCAGTCAAGACAGGGGGACCACCTACGAGCAGTACGTC.

The V gene is TRBV7-8, the J gene TRBJ1-5; D is uncertain. V was clipped by 2 bases and J by 0 bases, with 17 bases between them. There are 18 residues in the CDR3. Germline values: CDR1 SGHVS, CDR2 FQNEAQ. The CDR3 is CASSLSWGARDSNQPQHF. In nucleotides, the CDR3 is TGTGCCAGCAGCTTATCTTGGGGTGCGAGGGATAGCAATCAGCCCCAGCATTTT.

The rearrangement joins TRBV25-1 to TRBJ1-4; no clear D. Trimming left V 1 base short and J 8 bases short, with 14 bases between. The CDR3 has 15 amino acids. The germline CDR1 and CDR2 sequences are MGHDK and SYGVNS. The CDR3 reads CASSESVRLFEKLFF. The CDR3 nucleotides are TGTGCCAGCAGTGAATCCGTCAGGTTATTCGAAAAACTGTTTTTT.

The rearrangement uses TRBV20-1 and TRBJ2-1, with 11 bases aligning to TRBD1. Germline V gene sequence: CDR1 DFQATT, CDR2 SNEGSKA (reference sequence). Germline trimming cut 3 bases from V and 9 bases from J; bases unmatched to any gene: 7. CDR3 length: 14 amino acids. CDR3 residues: CSASWGQGGSEQFF. The CDR3 DNA is TGCAGTGCTAGTTGGGGACAGGGGGGGAGTGAGCAGTTCTTC.

Points on this clone: One end of the junction does not line up with germline, which may come from a read error. This chain joins TRBV5-1 and TRBJ2-2; D possibly corresponds to TRBD1 (5 bases). CDR1 SGHRS and CDR2 YFSETQ come from the germline V gene. The CDR3 is made up of 14 amino acids. CDR3 amino acids: CAGSLAGITGELFF. The CDR3 nucleotides read TGCGCCGGCAGCTTGGCAGGGATAACCGGGGAGCTGTTTTTT.

The chain couples TRBV25-1 to TRBJ1-2; 7 bases are shared with TRBD1. Germline CDR1 is MGHDK and CDR2 is SYGVNS. The CDR3 length is 13 residues. The V gene end was trimmed by 6 bases and the J gene end by 4 bases; junction bases not matched to a gene: 5. Here the CDR3 reads CASREGATYGYTF. The CDR3 region has the DNA TGTGCCAGCAGGGAGGGGGCTACCTATGGCTACACCTTC.